The 31 T cell receptor beta chains presented below share a single source sample, sequenced in a study of cytomegalovirus exposure and HLA in healthy donors. It was with 60 Vbeta and 13 Jbeta primers that the PCR ran. Profiling relied on immunoSEQ multiplex PCR, and the TCRdb table lists in-frame clones only, not all of them. The table includes fewer than 250,000 clones, about 85% detected once. The material sequenced was PBMCs. These receptors all come from a woman aged 50 to 60 in good health and CMV-seropositive.

The chain combines TRBV6-5 with TRBJ1-2, with 9 bases identical to TRBD1. The CDR3 contains 16 residues. Germline assignment: CDR1 MNHEY and CDR2 SVGAGI. The trim removed 2 bases at V and 0 bases at J, leaving 4 bases unmatched. CDR3 DNA sequence: TGTGCCAGCAGTTACGGGGGACAGGGAACTAACTATGGCTACACCTTC. Translation: CASSYGGQGTNYGYTF.

The rearrangement links TRBV5-1 to TRBJ2-5; D is uncertain. The germline V and J ends were trimmed by 4 bases and 7 bases, with 14 bases remaining between them. CDR1 and CDR2 (germline): SGHRS, YFSETQ. The CDR3 is made up of 13 amino acids. The CDR3 DNA follows: TGCGCCAGCAGCCTAGACTCCGCCGGGACCCAGTACTTC. Translating it yields CASSLDSAGTQYF.

The CDR3 spells CASSRLGGTQHF. The CDR3 region has the DNA TGTGCCAGTAGTAGACTCGGGGGAACCCAGCATTTT. The V gene is TRBV19, the J gene TRBJ1-5; D perhaps matches TRBD1 (5 bases). The CDR3 runs 12 residues. The V gene's germline CDR1 is LNHDA and CDR2 SQIVND (reference sequence). V lost 4 bases, J lost 11 bases, and 12 bases lay in between.

The chain has TRBV6-1 and TRBJ2-1, with D perhaps TRBD2 (7 bases). V lost 7 bases and J lost 6, with 16 bases in between. Germline V CDR1 and CDR2: MNHNS, SASEGT. CDR3 length equals 14 residues. CDR3 nucleotides: TGTGCCAGCAAGGGGGGGCCGTTTGTCAATGAGCAGTTCTTC. This codes for CASKGGPFVNEQFF.

This clone was observed a handful of times. CDR3 loop: CASSALRGPDTQYF. CDR3 DNA: TGTGCCAGCAGTGCCTTGCGGGGACCAGATACGCAGTATTTT. The V call is TRBV6-1, the J call TRBJ2-3, with a weak D call TRBD2 (6 bases). The CDR3 is 14 amino acids. Trimming took 4 bases from V and 4 from J, leaving 12 bases between them. Germline assignment: CDR1 MNHNS and CDR2 SASEGT.

The CDR3 loop is CARQGGNSPLHF. For the CDR3, the DNA is TGTGCCCGCCAAGGGGGTAATTCACCCCTCCACTTT. V and J are TRBV30 and TRBJ1-6, with D tentatively TRBD1 (6 bases). This CDR3 contains 12 residues. The germline V gene encodes CDR1 GTSNPN and CDR2 SVGIG (reference sequence). The V gene lost 8 bases and the J gene lost 6 bases, with 11 bases spanning the gap.

J is TRBJ2-7 and V is TRBV5-6, with D tentatively TRBD2 (6 bases). The CDR3 extends over 13 amino acids. CDR1 SGHDT and CDR2 YYEEEE come from the germline V gene. Trimming cost V 2 bases and J 7 bases, with 13 bases left between them. CDR3 sequence reads: CASSFITGGEQYF. The CDR3 bases are TGTGCCAGCAGCTTTATTACAGGAGGGGAGCAGTACTTC.

A single count supports this clone. The chain joins TRBV5-1 to TRBJ2-5; 9 bases match TRBD1. The CDR3 sequence is 15 residues long. V lost 4 bases, J lost 4 bases, and 8 bases stayed unmatched. CDR1 and CDR2 from the germline V gene are SGHRS and YFSETQ. The CDR3 DNA reads as TGCGCCAGCAGCCAGGGACAGGGTGGGTCAGAGACCCAGTACTTC. It encodes CASSQGQGGSETQYF.

This clone was detected a few times. The chain employs TRBV19 and TRBJ1-1; TRBD1 agrees at 8 bases. The CDR3 runs to 16 residues. Germline V CDR1 and CDR2: LNHDA, SQIVND (reference sequence). Trimming cost V 3 bases and J 1 base; bases outside gene matches: 7. CDR3 sequence reads: CASSMKRGQGNTEAFF. As DNA, the CDR3 is TGTGCCAGTAGTATGAAAAGAGGACAGGGGAACACTGAAGCTTTCTTT.

This rearrangement joins TRBV4-1 to TRBJ2-7, with 10 bases that match TRBD2. This CDR3 comprises 17 residues. Germline lookup yields CDR1 MGHRA and CDR2 YSYEKL. Trimming took 0 bases from V and 1 from J; bases not matched to a gene: 6. CDR3 in DNA: TGCGCCAGCAGCCAAGATCTATCTAGCGGGGGATCCTACGAGCAGTACTTC. Protein: CASSQDLSSGGSYEQYF.

V and J are TRBV4-2 and TRBJ2-3; 7 nucleotides agree with TRBD2. Per the germline V gene, CDR1 is LGHNA and CDR2 is YNFKEQ. There are 16 residues in the CDR3. V was pared by 1 base and J by 5 bases, with 9 bases of the junction left unmatched. CDR3 bases: TGTGCCAGCAGCCAAGGGGCGGGGGTGGTGGGAGATACGCAGTATTTT. It is translated as CASSQGAGVVGDTQYF.

V is TRBV6-1 and J is TRBJ1-5; D unresolved. The CDR3 is 14 amino acids. CDR1 MNHNS and CDR2 SASEGT come from the germline V gene. V was shortened by 5 bases and J by 6 bases, with 14 bases between the two germline ends. Here the CDR3 DNA reads TGTGCCAGCAGTTCTGAAGGAGGAAGTCAGCCCCAGCATTTT. This gives the protein CASSSEGGSQPQHF.

This sequence joins TRBV28 and TRBJ2-5; TRBD2 matches 14 bases. CDR1 is MDHEN and CDR2 is SYDVKM in the germline V gene. V gave up 2 bases and J gave up 5 bases; unmatched junction bases: 4. The CDR3 is made up of 16 amino acids. CDR3 bases: TGTGCCAGCAGTTTACGGGGACTAGCGGGGGCGGAGACCCAGTACTTC. Its protein product is CASSLRGLAGAETQYF.

This chain joins TRBV4-3 and TRBJ2-7; 9 nucleotides agree with TRBD1. The CDR3 consists of 14 residues. Per germline, CDR1 LGHNA and CDR2 YSLEER. V was pared by 4 bases and J by 1 base, with 2 bases of the junction left unmatched. CDR3 region: CASSRGTGSYEQYF. As DNA, the CDR3 is TGCGCCAGCAGCCGCGGGACAGGGTCCTACGAGCAGTACTTC.

CDR3 region: CASSLTGTASRVEQYF. Here the CDR3 DNA reads TGTGCCAGCAGTCTCACCGGGACAGCCAGCCGGGTCGAGCAGTACTTC. The chain employs TRBV5-5 and TRBJ2-7; 7 bases are a match to TRBD1. Germline V gives CDR1 SGHKS, CDR2 YYEKEE (reference sequence). The V gene end was trimmed by 5 bases and the J gene end by 6 bases; junction bases not matched to a gene: 17. The CDR3 loop spans 16 amino acids.

The chain has TRBV5-1 and TRBJ1-3; 8 positions match TRBD1. V dropped 0 bases and J dropped 0; count of bases not matched to a gene: 8. The CDR3 loop spans 18 amino acids. Germline CDR1 is SGHRS and CDR2 is YFSETQ. DNA of the CDR3: TGCGCCAGCAGCTTGGACGGCAGGGGGCTTCTCTCTGGAAACACCATATATTTT. It is translated as CASSLDGRGLLSGNTIYF.

The chain has TRBV6-5 and TRBJ1-2; D is possibly TRBD1 (6 bases). In germline, CDR1 is MNHEY, CDR2 SVGAGI. V was clipped by 4 bases and J by 7 bases, with 16 bases between them. The CDR3 loop spans 14 amino acids. The CDR3 nucleotides read TGTGCCAGCAGTTCCCAAAGGGGGGGTTCTGGCTACACCTTC. This encodes CASSSQRGGSGYTF.

This clone was counted a few times. This chain joins TRBV7-9 and TRBJ1-1; perhaps TRBD1 as D (5 bases). From germline, CDR1 is SEHNR and CDR2 FQNEAQ (reference sequence). Deletions cut 6 bases from V and 0 bases from J, with 17 bases between. The CDR3 has 16 amino acids. The CDR3: CASSPASTVLNTEAFF. CDR3 nucleotides: TGTGCCAGCAGTCCGGCCTCGACAGTATTGAACACTGAAGCTTTCTTT.

The chain combines TRBV2 with TRBJ2-1; TRBD2 might be the D (6 bases). Germline V gives CDR1 SNHLY, CDR2 FYNNEI. Trimming removed 6 bases at V and 4 bases at J, with 10 bases between. The CDR3 is made up of 13 amino acids. The CDR3 region has the DNA TGTGCCAGCAGCGCGGGACCGTACAATGAGCAGTTCTTC. It codes for CASSAGPYNEQFF. Using reference TRBV2 and TRBJ2-1 for the parts outside the CDR3, the full variable domain is EPEVTQTPSHQVTQMGQEVILRCVPISNHLYFYWYRQILGQKVEFLVSFYNNEISEKSEIFDDQFSVERPDGSNFTLKIRSTKLEDSAMYFCASSAGPYNEQFFGPGTRLTVL.

The genes are TRBV27 and TRBJ2-5; 13 bases are a match to TRBD2. With 6 bases clipped from V and 11 bases from J, the junction kept 12 bases outside the gene matches. Germline V gene lookup returns CDR1 MNHEY and CDR2 SMNVEV (reference sequence). This CDR3 has 15 amino acids. CDR3 sequence: CASSRKGLAGSGQYF. In DNA, the CDR3 is TGTGCCAGCAGCCGTAAGGGACTAGCGGGGTCTGGGCAGTACTTC.

The gene calls are TRBV29-1 and TRBJ1-2; 7 nucleotides agree with TRBD1. V was clipped by 8 bases and J by 2 bases; unmatched bases: 5. The CDR3 is 12 amino acids. Looked up from germline, CDR1 is SQVTM and CDR2 is ANQGSEA. The CDR3: CSLGDRNYGYTF. The CDR3 bases are TGCAGCCTCGGGGACAGAAACTATGGCTACACCTTC.

CDR3: CASSPGQGDYNSPLHF. The CDR3 nucleotides are TGTGCCAGCAGCCCGGGACAGGGCGACTATAATTCACCCCTCCACTTT. The chain couples TRBV9 to TRBJ1-6; 9 bases fit TRBD1. This CDR3 contains 16 residues. Germline V CDR1 and CDR2: SGDLS, YYNGEE. V shed 4 bases, J shed 3 bases, and the junction held 5 bases outside the gene matches.

This chain connects TRBV6-1 to TRBJ1-1; the D is unclear. V lost 2 bases and J lost 0, with 10 bases in between. CDR1 MNHNS and CDR2 SASEGT come from the germline V gene. The CDR3 is 15 amino acids. CDR3 protein: CASSEMAHMNTEAFF. The CDR3 DNA is TGTGCCAGCAGTGAAATGGCACACATGAACACTGAAGCTTTCTTT.

This chain joins TRBV30 and TRBJ1-5; 7 bases align to TRBD1. Unmatched junction bases numbered 4, after V lost 1 base and J lost 4 bases. Germline V lookup: CDR1 GTSNPN, CDR2 SVGIG (reference sequence). This CDR3 has 14 residues. This chain's CDR3 is CAWSEGQLNQPQHF. The CDR3 DNA follows: TGTGCCTGGAGTGAGGGACAGTTAAATCAGCCCCAGCATTTT.

Only a few counts were recorded for this clone. The chain carries TRBV7-3 and TRBJ2-3; maybe TRBD2 (5 bases). V lost 2 bases and J lost 5, with 8 bases in between. In germline, CDR1 is SGHTA, CDR2 FQGTGA. This CDR3 region has 13 residues. The chain's CDR3 is CASSLFAGDTQYF. The DNA of the CDR3 is TGTGCCAGCAGCTTATTCGCGGGAGATACGCAGTATTTT.

In this sample, this clone turned up once. J is TRBJ1-6 and V is TRBV27; D gene unclear. This CDR3 region has 18 residues. Trimming removed 2 bases at V and 6 bases at J, with 20 bases between. Germline V gene sequence: CDR1 MNHEY, CDR2 SMNVEV (reference sequence). CDR3 sequence (DNA): TGTGCCAGCAGTTTAAAGGCTACACTGGGCAGAACTAATTCACCCCTCCACTTT. Its translation is CASSLKATLGRTNSPLHF.

The V call is TRBV19, the J call TRBJ2-7; D uncertain. With 4 bases removed from V and 1 base from J, the gap between germline ends came to 14 bases. The germline CDR1 and CDR2 sequences are LNHDA and SQIVND (reference sequence). The CDR3 length is 15 residues. CDR3 sequence reads: CASSRVGDGSYEQYF. The CDR3 bases are TGTGCCAGTAGTAGAGTGGGCGACGGATCCTACGAGCAGTACTTC.

This rearrangement joins TRBV5-1 to TRBJ2-1; the D gene is possibly TRBD1 (6 bases). Germline CDR1 reads SGHRS; CDR2 reads YFSETQ. The CDR3 is 16 residues long. Trimming shortened V by 6 bases and J by 3 bases, and 19 bases separated the two germline ends. CDR3: CASTTTQGRGYNEQFF. The CDR3 coding sequence is TGCGCCAGCACCACAACACAGGGTCGCGGCTACAATGAGCAGTTCTTC.

V and J are TRBV6-1 and TRBJ1-1; a possible D gene is TRBD1 (6 bases). The germline gives CDR1 MNHNS, CDR2 SASEGT. CDR3 length: 14 amino acids. The V and J ends lost 4 bases and 5 bases respectively, with 14 bases between them. This chain's CDR3 is CASSGYRVRTEAFF. Written as DNA, the CDR3 is TGTGCCAGCAGTGGGTACAGGGTACGGACTGAAGCTTTCTTT.

The chain joins TRBV7-8 to TRBJ1-5; 10 nucleotides match TRBD1. Per the germline V gene, CDR1 is SGHVS and CDR2 is FQNEAQ. This CDR3 spans 14 amino acids. Unmatched junction bases numbered 3, after V lost 4 bases and J lost 6 bases. The CDR3 reads CASSSDRGPQPQHF. Here the CDR3 DNA reads TGTGCCAGCAGCTCCGACAGGGGGCCTCAGCCCCAGCATTTT.

The chain's CDR3 is CASSEGQGLISGNTIYF. Here the CDR3 DNA reads TGTGCCAGCAGTGAAGGACAGGGGCTAATCTCTGGAAACACCATATATTTT. J is TRBJ1-3 and V is TRBV25-1; TRBD1 matches at 9 bases. The germline gives CDR1 MGHDK, CDR2 SYGVNS. The CDR3 runs to 17 residues. The V and J ends lost 2 bases and 0 bases, in that order; junction bases with no gene match: 5.